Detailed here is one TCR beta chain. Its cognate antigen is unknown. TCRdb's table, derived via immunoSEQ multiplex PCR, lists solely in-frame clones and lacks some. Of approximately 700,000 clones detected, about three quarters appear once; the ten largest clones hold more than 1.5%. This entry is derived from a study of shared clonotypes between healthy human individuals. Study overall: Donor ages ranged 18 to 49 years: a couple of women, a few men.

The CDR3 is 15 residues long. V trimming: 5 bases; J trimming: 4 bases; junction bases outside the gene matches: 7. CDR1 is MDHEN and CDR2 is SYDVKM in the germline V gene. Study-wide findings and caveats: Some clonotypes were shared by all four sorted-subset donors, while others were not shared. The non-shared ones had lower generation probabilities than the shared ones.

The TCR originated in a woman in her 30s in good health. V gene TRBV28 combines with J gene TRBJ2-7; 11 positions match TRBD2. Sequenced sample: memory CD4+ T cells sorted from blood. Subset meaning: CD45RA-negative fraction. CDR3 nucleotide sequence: TGTGCCAGCAGTGACACCGGGACTAGCGGTTACGAGCAGTACTTC. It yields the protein CASSDTGTSGYEQYF.